These 29 T cell receptor beta chains came from one sample sequenced in a study of shared clonotypes between healthy human individuals. The assay was immunoSEQ multiplex PCR, and TCRdb's table has in-frame clones only and misses some. The sample yields 1 million to 1.2 million clones, about 80% seen once. What was sequenced was memory CD4+ T cells from PBMCs. Subset denoted: CD45RA-negative fraction. Receptors originate from a man aged 18 to 35 in good health. Some clones in this sample may be carry-over from other donors' samples.

In regard to this clone: The sample holds other DNA sequences that translate to the same CDR3. The V and J genes are TRBV20-1 and TRBJ2-5; D ambiguous. CDR1 is DFQATT and CDR2 is SNEGSKA in the germline V gene (reference sequence). This CDR3 has 11 residues. V lost 3 bases to trimming and J lost 5 bases, with 7 bases between them. CDR3 bases: TGCAGTGCTAGCGGCCAGGAGACCCAGTACTTC. Protein sequence: CSASGQETQYF.

V usage is TRBV2 and J usage is TRBJ2-1, with D unresolved. From germline, CDR1 is SNHLY and CDR2 FYNNEI. The CDR3 sequence is 11 residues long. Trimming stripped 7 bases from V and 9 bases from J, with 10 bases between. CDR3 bases: TGTGCCAGCAAAATCCGAGGTGAGCAGTTCTTC. This codes for CASKIRGEQFF.

This clone was counted a single time. The chain carries TRBV5-1 and TRBJ2-2; a weak D match, TRBD1 (6 bases). The CDR3 sequence is 12 residues long. Trimming took off 5 bases at V and 7 bases at J, with 9 bases between the two ends. CDR1 SGHRS and CDR2 YFSETQ come from the germline V gene. The CDR3, as DNA: TGCGCCAGCAGAGTCAGGGGCGGGGAGCTGTTTTTT. Protein sequence: CASRVRGGELFF.

This chain joins TRBV11-2 and TRBJ2-7; D perhaps matches TRBD1 (6 bases). The CDR3 covers 14 residues. Germline CDR1 SGHAT, CDR2 FQNNGV. With 2 bases removed from V and 2 bases from J, the gap between germline ends came to 10 bases. CDR3 sequence (DNA): TGTGCCAGCAGCTTATATTGGGACACCTACGAGCAGTACTTC. It encodes CASSLYWDTYEQYF. Supplemented by reference TRBV11-2 and TRBJ2-7, the full variable domain reads EAGVAQSPRYKIIEKRQSVAFWCNPISGHATLYWYQQILGQGPKLLIQFQNNGVVDDSQLPKDRFSAERLKGVDSTLKIQPAKLEDSAVYLCASSLYWDTYEQYFGPGTRLTVT.

This clone was found once. The chain couples TRBV2 to TRBJ1-5; the D is unclear. The CDR3 contains 13 residues. Germline lookup yields CDR1 SNHLY and CDR2 FYNNEI. Trimming took 4 bases from V and 13 from J, leaving 17 bases between them. The CDR3 region has the DNA TGTGCCAGCAGTGCCCATGCAGAAGGCCAGCAGCATTTT. This translates into CASSAHAEGQQHF.

This chain links TRBV7-2 with TRBJ1-2, with a tentative D call TRBD1 (6 bases). Germline CDR1 is SGHTA and CDR2 is FQGNSA. Trimming stripped 1 base from V and 7 bases from J, with 19 bases between. This CDR3 is 16 amino acids long. The CDR3 sequence is CASSLVRRGAVGGYTF. CDR3 nucleotide sequence: TGTGCCAGCAGCTTAGTTCGTCGGGGGGCCGTGGGTGGCTACACCTTC.

This clone was observed a handful of times. This chain joins TRBV2 and TRBJ2-3; D not certain. The CDR3 spans 14 residues. V shed 3 bases and J shed 4 bases, with 11 bases lying between them. Germline V gene lookup returns CDR1 SNHLY and CDR2 FYNNEI. CDR3 sequence reads: CASSEERVPDTQYF. For the CDR3, the DNA is TGTGCCAGCAGTGAGGAAAGGGTTCCAGATACGCAGTATTTT. Together with reference TRBV2 and TRBJ2-3, the CDR3 gives the full variable domain: EPEVTQTPSHQVTQMGQEVILRCVPISNHLYFYWYRQILGQKVEFLVSFYNNEISEKSEIFDDQFSVERPDGSNFTLKIRSTKLEDSAMYFCASSEERVPDTQYFGPGTRLTVL.

V is TRBV7-3 and J is TRBJ1-1, with 8 bases identical to TRBD1. The CDR3 runs 15 residues. Unmatched junction bases numbered 7, after V lost 5 bases and J lost 2 bases. Germline V lookup: CDR1 SGHTA, CDR2 FQGTGA. The CDR3 DNA sequence: TGTGCCAGCAGCCTAGGGACAGGATTCAACACTGAAGCTTTCTTT. Its protein is CASSLGTGFNTEAFF.

A single count supports this clone. This chain joins TRBV6-5 and TRBJ1-1; D is possibly TRBD1 (6 bases). CDR1 is MNHEY and CDR2 is SVGAGI in the germline V gene. The ends were cut back, 6 bases at V and 7 bases at J, with 18 bases in the middle. This CDR3 is 14 amino acids long. The CDR3 DNA is TGTGCCAGCAGAAGCGGGGGCGCCAGGGGTGAAGCTTTCTTT. Protein sequence: CASRSGGARGEAFF.

This clone was found a few times. This chain links TRBV6-1 with TRBJ1-2; D unclear. The CDR3 is 12 residues long. The germline V and J ends were trimmed by 9 bases and 5 bases, with 13 bases remaining between them. In germline, CDR1 is MNHNS, CDR2 SASEGT. As DNA, the CDR3 is TGTGCCAGTTTGGAGAGGCCATATGGCTACACCTTC. It is translated as CASLERPYGYTF.

The chain links TRBV5-1 to TRBJ2-1; D unclear. V was trimmed by 1 base and J by 4 bases, leaving 12 bases between them. Looked up from germline, CDR1 is SGHRS and CDR2 is YFSETQ. The CDR3 is 15 amino acids. CDR3 in amino acids: CASSLTPNGYNEQFF. The DNA for the CDR3 is TGCGCCAGCAGCTTGACGCCGAACGGGTACAATGAGCAGTTCTTC.

This clone was observed a few times. The rearrangement joins TRBV5-1 to TRBJ2-3, with TRBD2 identical over 7 bases. Losses at the gene ends were 4 bases for V and 1 base for J; bases not matched to a gene: 9. The CDR3 has 16 amino acids. Germline lookup yields CDR1 SGHRS and CDR2 YFSETQ. CDR3 sequence: CASSQGAGEGTDTQYF. The CDR3 coding sequence is TGCGCCAGCAGCCAAGGGGCGGGAGAGGGCACAGATACGCAGTATTTT.

The rearrangement joins TRBV6-5 to TRBJ2-5, with a tentative D call TRBD2 (5 bases). V lost 2 bases and J lost 11, with 9 bases in between. Per the germline V gene, CDR1 is MNHEY and CDR2 is SVGAGI. The CDR3 extends over 11 amino acids. CDR3 loop: CASSYEGRQYF. CDR3 coding DNA: TGTGCCAGCAGTTACGAAGGGAGACAGTACTTC.

J is TRBJ1-3 and V is TRBV6-5; D unresolved. This CDR3 spans 15 amino acids. Trimming removed 0 bases at V and 3 bases at J, with 9 bases between. Per the germline V gene, CDR1 is MNHEY and CDR2 is SVGAGI. CDR3 DNA sequence: TGTGCCAGCAGTTACTCGCGGGCAGTTGGAAACACCATATATTTT. Its translation: CASSYSRAVGNTIYF.

With regard to this clone: The same CDR3 also results from other DNA sequences found in this sample. The V gene is TRBV2, the J gene TRBJ1-5; D is ambiguous. The CDR3 has 14 amino acids. Germline V CDR1 and CDR2: SNHLY, FYNNEI. V shed 2 bases and J shed 1 base, with 6 bases lying between them. The CDR3 protein is CASSEFGSNQPQHF. CDR3 nucleotide sequence: TGTGCCAGCAGTGAATTTGGGAGCAATCAGCCCCAGCATTTT.

This clone has at least ten counts. The same CDR3 is also encoded by other DNA sequences in this sample. The chain has TRBV7-6 and TRBJ2-7; D may match TRBD1 or TRBD2 (5 bases each). The CDR3 covers 14 residues. V lost 2 bases and J lost 1, with 9 bases in between. Germline values: CDR1 SGHVS, CDR2 FNYEAQ. CDR3 coding DNA: TGTGCCAGCAGCTTATGGGGGTCTTCCTACGAGCAGTACTTC. It is translated as CASSLWGSSYEQYF.

The chain couples TRBV19 to TRBJ1-1, with 8 positions matching TRBD1. The V gene's germline CDR1 is LNHDA and CDR2 SQIVND (reference sequence). The CDR3 sequence is 14 residues long. J was trimmed by 5 bases and V by 4 bases; bases with no gene match: 6. The CDR3 nucleotides are TGTGCCAGTAGTACCCAGGGGGCCAGGACTGAAGCTTTCTTT. Translated, it gives CASSTQGARTEAFF.

This clone appeared once. The identical CDR3 is also encoded by other nucleotide sequences in the sample. The V gene is TRBV19, the J gene TRBJ1-3; D perhaps matches TRBD1 (5 bases). The CDR3 covers 14 residues. Trimming removed 2 bases from V and 2 bases from J, with 7 bases in between. In germline, CDR1 is LNHDA, CDR2 SQIVND (reference sequence). The CDR3 reads CASSITGAGNTIYF. The CDR3 region has the DNA TGTGCCAGTAGTATAACAGGAGCTGGAAACACCATATATTTT.

About this clone itself: Distinct nucleotide sequences in the sample also encode this CDR3. V and J are TRBV7-3 and TRBJ2-3; D unclear. The V end was cut by 5 bases, the J end by 1 base, with 7 bases between. The V gene's germline CDR1 is SGHTA and CDR2 FQGTGA. This CDR3 has 13 residues. The CDR3: CASSLQGTDTQYF. DNA of the CDR3: TGTGCCAGCAGCCTACAAGGCACAGATACGCAGTATTTT.

V gene TRBV25-1 combines with J gene TRBJ1-1; TRBD1 matches 8 bases. The length of the CDR3 is 14 residues. Germline-derived CDR1 and CDR2 are MGHDK and SYGVNS. J gave up 4 bases and V 6 bases, and 7 bases lay outside the gene matches. CDR3 DNA: TGTGCCAGCAGGGCAGGGGGCCGGGGCACTGAAGCTTTCTTT. It yields the protein CASRAGGRGTEAFF.

The chain joins TRBV5-1 to TRBJ2-1; D may be TRBD2 (5 bases). The V and J ends lost 0 bases and 7 bases respectively, with 17 bases between them. The CDR3 is 16 residues long. Germline V gene lookup returns CDR1 SGHRS and CDR2 YFSETQ. CDR3 in DNA: TGCGCCAGCAGCTTGGTCGCGGGCGGGCTTGGAAATGAGCAGTTCTTC. This translates into CASSLVAGGLGNEQFF.

The chain is built from TRBV5-8 and TRBJ2-1; D uncertain. V was pared by 4 bases and J by 3 bases, with 14 bases between. The CDR3 runs 15 residues. Germline values: CDR1 SGHTS, CDR2 YDEGEE. The CDR3 nucleotides are TGTGCCAGCAGCCGGATACTACTAATCTACAATGAGCAGTTCTTC. It encodes CASSRILLIYNEQFF.

This clone has just a few counts. The chain is built from TRBV27 and TRBJ2-7; the match to TRBD1 covers 11 bases. The trim removed 8 bases at V and 3 bases at J, leaving 0 bases unmatched. There are 12 residues in the CDR3. Germline CDR1 and CDR2: MNHEY and SMNVEV (reference sequence). CDR3 DNA sequence: TGTGCCAGCGGGACAGGGGGCTACGAGCAGTACTTC. It is translated as CASGTGGYEQYF.

Remarks on this clone: Other nucleotide sequences from this sample produce the same CDR3. This chain joins TRBV28 and TRBJ1-2; TRBD1 agrees at 8 bases. With V trimmed by 1 base and J by 6 bases, 4 bases remained unmatched. The CDR3 length is 14 residues. Germline-derived CDR1 and CDR2 are MDHEN and SYDVKM. CDR3 in DNA: TGTGCCAGCAGTTTATTCGACAGGGGTCATGGCTACACCTTC. Protein product: CASSLFDRGHGYTF.

V is TRBV28 and J is TRBJ2-5; D is perhaps TRBD2 (6 bases). CDR3 size: 16 residues. CDR1 is MDHEN and CDR2 is SYDVKM in the germline V gene. Deletions cut 6 bases from V and 5 bases from J, with 22 bases between. The CDR3 reads CASSSTGAPSGETQYF. DNA for the CDR3: TGTGCCAGCAGCTCAACAGGTGCTCCCAGCGGGGAGACCCAGTACTTC.

V and J are TRBV29-1 and TRBJ1-2; D may be TRBD1 (6 bases). The CDR3 is made up of 14 amino acids. V lost 4 bases, J lost 12 bases, and 24 bases lay in between. CDR1 is SQVTM, CDR2 ANQGSEA, per germline. The CDR3 nucleotides read TGCAGCGTTGCCCCTCGGCCTCCGGGCAGGGGAAACACCTTC. Translating it yields CSVAPRPPGRGNTF.

Only one count was recorded for this clone. The chain employs TRBV19 and TRBJ1-1; 7 nucleotides agree with TRBD1. Germline CDR1 LNHDA, CDR2 SQIVND (reference sequence). CDR3 size: 16 residues. Trimming at V came to 6 bases and at J to 4 bases, leaving 14 bases not matched to a gene. CDR3 in amino acids: CASSGQLQGLGTEAFF. The DNA for the CDR3 is TGTGCCAGTAGCGGCCAATTACAGGGGTTGGGCACTGAAGCTTTCTTT. Full variable domain (missing parts from reference TRBV19 and TRBJ1-1): DGGITQSPKYLFRKEGQNVTLSCEQNLNHDAMYWYRQDPGQGLRLIYYSQIVNDFQKGDIAEGYSVSREKKESFPLTVTSAQKNPTAFYLCASSGQLQGLGTEAFFGQGTRLTVV.

The rearrangement joins TRBV14 to TRBJ2-3, with D perhaps matching TRBD1 or TRBD2 (6 bases each). Per germline, CDR1 SGHDN and CDR2 FVKESK. The CDR3 is made up of 14 amino acids. V lost 6 bases and J 5 bases, leaving 15 bases between the germline ends. CDR3 protein: CASREGGDGDTQYF. The CDR3 nucleotides read TGTGCCAGCAGAGAGGGGGGCGATGGAGATACGCAGTATTTT.

Remarks on this clone: One end of the junction is discordant with germline, which a read error may explain. The chain joins TRBV2 to TRBJ2-5, with TRBD1 identical over 9 bases. Germline V CDR1 and CDR2: SNHLY, FYNNEI. The CDR3 covers 13 residues. The CDR3 sequence: CASREDRGETQYF. Written as DNA, the CDR3 is TGTGCCAGCAGGGAAGACAGGGGGGAGACCCAGTACTTC.